These T cell receptor beta chains were read from a single sample in a study of blood T cell repertoires in COVID-19. The data were produced by immunoSEQ multiplex PCR, yet TCRdb's version contains in-frame clones alone and is incomplete. The data contain about 380,000 clones, roughly 87% of them singletons. The source material was PBMCs or T cells enriched from blood (not recorded which). These receptors all come from a woman aged 30 to 39 who had recovered from COVID-19. CDR3s leave out the opening cysteine and the closing phenylalanine or tryptophan. Clone size is shown for a subset of rows, as once, few, many or a class of expanded clone.

V gene: TRBV25-1
clone size: -
CDR3 length: 13
J gene: TRBJ1-4
CDR3 protein: ASRSNYGTNEKLF

V gene: TRBV6-5
clone size: -
CDR3 length: 14
J gene: TRBJ2-2
CDR3 protein: ASSSTTRANTGELF

V gene: TRBV7-8
clone size: -
CDR3 length: 14
J gene: TRBJ2-7
CDR3 protein: ASSLAGPGLAREQY

V gene: TRBV3-1/TRBV3-2
clone size: -
CDR3 length: 12
J gene: TRBJ1-1
CDR3 protein: ASSNWGENTEAF

V gene: TRBV6-5
clone size: -
CDR3 length: 13
J gene: TRBJ2-7
CDR3 protein: ASSFRGGAGYEQY

V gene: TRBV9
clone size: -
CDR3 length: 12
J gene: TRBJ1-2
CDR3 protein: ASSGTGTNYGYT

V gene: TRBV19
clone size: -
CDR3 length: 11
J gene: TRBJ1-2
CDR3 protein: ASRDRGDDGYT

V gene: TRBV16
clone size: -
CDR3 length: 13
J gene: TRBJ2-7
CDR3 protein: ASSQRFGSSYEQY

V gene: TRBV7-9
clone size: -
CDR3 length: 11
J gene: TRBJ1-1
CDR3 protein: ASSLAGVTEAF

V gene: TRBV27
clone size: -
CDR3 length: 13
J gene: TRBJ1-2
CDR3 protein: ASSIIGDFNYGYT

V gene: TRBV5-6
clone size: -
CDR3 length: 11
J gene: TRBJ2-7
CDR3 protein: ASSAGAGGEQY

V gene: TRBV28
clone size: once
CDR3 length: 14
J gene: TRBJ2-2
CDR3 protein: ASRIRTGRSAGELF

V gene: TRBV27
clone size: -
CDR3 length: 12
J gene: TRBJ1-2
CDR3 protein: ASSSQGSGYGYT

V gene: TRBV7-6
clone size: once
CDR3 length: 11
J gene: TRBJ1-2
CDR3 protein: ASSSTSGAGYT

V gene: TRBV28
clone size: -
CDR3 length: 12
J gene: TRBJ2-6
CDR3 protein: ASSSGDGANVLT

V gene: TRBV12-2
clone size: -
CDR3 length: 12
J gene: TRBJ2-7
CDR3 protein: ASFGDSSSYEQY

V gene: TRBV7-9
clone size: few
CDR3 length: 9
J gene: TRBJ2-7
CDR3 protein: ASSLLDEQY

V gene: TRBV10-3
clone size: -
CDR3 length: 9
J gene: TRBJ1-2
CDR3 protein: AAAGSYGYT

V gene: TRBV9
clone size: -
CDR3 length: 12
J gene: TRBJ2-7
CDR3 protein: ASSVTGDPYEQY

V gene: TRBV20-1
clone size: -
CDR3 length: 11
J gene: TRBJ2-7
CDR3 protein: SVSHRVGYEQY

V gene: TRBV19
clone size: once
CDR3 length: 14
J gene: TRBJ1-2
CDR3 protein: ASSPGPDRGNYGYT

V gene: TRBV27
clone size: -
CDR3 length: 12
J gene: TRBJ2-1
CDR3 protein: ASSYLAQYNEQF

V gene: TRBV3-1/TRBV3-2
clone size: -
CDR3 length: 14
J gene: TRBJ2-5
CDR3 protein: ASSYGTSGDQETQY

V gene: TRBV11-2
clone size: once
CDR3 length: 11
J gene: TRBJ1-1
CDR3 protein: ASGQGARTEAF

V gene: TRBV5-4
clone size: -
CDR3 length: 15
J gene: TRBJ2-2
CDR3 protein: ASSLGGRAVNTGELF

V gene: TRBV4-1
clone size: -
CDR3 length: 15
J gene: TRBJ1-5
CDR3 protein: ASSLEAGGIGNQPQH

V gene: TRBV30
clone size: -
CDR3 length: 11
J gene: TRBJ1-4
CDR3 protein: AWEEQGSEKLF

V gene: TRBV5-1
clone size: -
CDR3 length: 13
J gene: TRBJ2-7
CDR3 protein: ASSLQTGVNYEQY

V gene: TRBV19
clone size: -
CDR3 length: 15
J gene: TRBJ2-7
CDR3 protein: ASSIIPGQGILHEQY

V gene: TRBV7-8
clone size: -
CDR3 length: 12
J gene: TRBJ1-1
CDR3 protein: ASIPQGRGTEAF

V gene: TRBV19
clone size: -
CDR3 length: 11
J gene: TRBJ1-5
CDR3 protein: ASSTVTVQPQH

V gene: TRBV6-2/TRBV6-3
clone size: -
CDR3 length: 13
J gene: TRBJ2-7
CDR3 protein: ASSLGGVITYEQY

V gene: TRBV2
clone size: -
CDR3 length: 12
J gene: TRBJ1-1
CDR3 protein: ATVLTGVATEAF

V gene: TRBV27
clone size: -
CDR3 length: 12
J gene: TRBJ2-7
CDR3 protein: ASSPRLRAYEQY

V gene: TRBV25-1
clone size: -
CDR3 length: 13
J gene: TRBJ1-6
CDR3 protein: ASSESHRVNSPLH

V gene: TRBV11-3
clone size: -
CDR3 length: 12
J gene: TRBJ1-1
CDR3 protein: ASSLQGSNTEAF

V gene: TRBV19
clone size: few
CDR3 length: 12
J gene: TRBJ1-2
CDR3 protein: ASSVTLPNYGYT

V gene: TRBV28
clone size: once
CDR3 length: 10
J gene: TRBJ1-5
CDR3 protein: ASDRGAQPQH

V gene: TRBV7-9
clone size: -
CDR3 length: 13
J gene: TRBJ1-2
CDR3 protein: ATTPRGGGNYGYT

V gene: TRBV18
clone size: -
CDR3 length: 13
J gene: TRBJ2-7
CDR3 protein: ASSPQRTGGYEQY

V gene: TRBV25-1
clone size: -
CDR3 length: 11
J gene: TRBJ2-7
CDR3 protein: ASSLAGGPEQY

V gene: TRBV3-1/TRBV3-2
clone size: -
CDR3 length: 12
J gene: TRBJ2-7
CDR3 protein: ASSRGQGQDEQY

V gene: TRBV7-2
clone size: -
CDR3 length: 15
J gene: TRBJ1-2
CDR3 protein: ASSSTGTTSAVYGYT